Sequencing of this T cell receptor beta chain was carried out in a study of cytomegalovirus exposure and HLA in healthy donors. Study in general: HLA-typed donors were the source of approximately 86 million unique TCRs held in an early data release. Study-level findings and limits: Common viral pathogens seemed to be connected with several of the most significant clusters, according to a later analysis. TCR beta sequences reportedly predicted most subjects' HLA-A and HLA-B alleles accurately.

In regard to this clone: The antigen remains undetermined.

CDR3 length: 14 amino acids. The V gene's germline CDR1 is SGHTS and CDR2 YDEGEE. Losses at the gene ends were 0 bases for V and 4 bases for J; bases not matched to a gene: 4. PCR used 60 Vbeta primers and 13 Jbeta primers. TCRdb's copy holds only in-frame clones and misses some; the assay was immunoSEQ multiplex PCR. The sample yields roughly 200,000 clones, roughly 85% seen once. The V and J genes are TRBV5-8 and TRBJ2-7, with 7 bases aligning to TRBD2. This TCR derives from a woman aged 25 to 45 in good health and CMV-seropositive. Sequencing used PBMCs. CDR3 loop: CASSLGGGGYEQYF. The CDR3, as DNA: TGTGCCAGCAGCTTGGGCGGCGGGGGTTACGAGCAGTACTTC.